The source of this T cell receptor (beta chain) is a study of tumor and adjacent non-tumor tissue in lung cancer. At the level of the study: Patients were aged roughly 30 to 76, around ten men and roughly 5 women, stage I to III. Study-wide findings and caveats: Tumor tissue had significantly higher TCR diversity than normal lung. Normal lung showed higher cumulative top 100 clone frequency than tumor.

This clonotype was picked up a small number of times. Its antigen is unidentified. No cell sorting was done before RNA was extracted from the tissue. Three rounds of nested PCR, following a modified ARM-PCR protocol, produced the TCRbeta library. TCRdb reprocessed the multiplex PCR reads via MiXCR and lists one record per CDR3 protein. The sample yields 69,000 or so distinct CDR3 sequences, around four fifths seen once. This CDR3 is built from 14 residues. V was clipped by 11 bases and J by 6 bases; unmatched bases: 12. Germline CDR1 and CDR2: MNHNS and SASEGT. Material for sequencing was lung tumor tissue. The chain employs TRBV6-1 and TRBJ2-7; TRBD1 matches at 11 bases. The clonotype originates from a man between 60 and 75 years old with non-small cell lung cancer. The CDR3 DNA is TGTGCCGGGAGAGCCGGGACAGGGGGAGGCGAGCAGTACTTC. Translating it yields CAGRAGTGGGEQYF.